The 10 T cell receptor beta chains reported below all come from one sample, sequenced in a study of T cell responses to AZD1222 COVID-19 vaccine. The protocol was immunoSEQ multiplex PCR, while the TCRdb copy is restricted to in-frame clones and leaves out a portion. The sample yields roughly 160,000 clones, over 75% seen once. The sample consisted of peripheral blood, taken on day 0 of AZD1222 vaccination. These receptor sequences come from an adult in good health.

DNA for the CDR3: TGCGCCAGCAGCTTGGGGGCAGGGGGGCGAGGTGAAGCTTTCTTT. Translated: CASSLGAGGRGEAFF. The rearrangement links TRBV5-1 to TRBJ1-1; 7 nucleotides agree with TRBD1. CDR3 length: 15 amino acids. V lost 0 bases, J lost 7 bases, and 9 bases stayed unmatched. Germline CDR1 reads SGHRS; CDR2 reads YFSETQ.

This clone was seen a single time. The chain has TRBV6-4 and TRBJ2-3, with TRBD2 identical over 9 bases. Germline trimming cut 2 bases from V and 0 bases from J; bases unmatched to any gene: 0. The germline CDR1 and CDR2 sequences are MRHNA and SNTAGT. The CDR3 has 15 residues. In nucleotides, the CDR3 is TGTGCCAGCAGTGACGGACTAGCGAGCACAGATACGCAGTATTTT. Encoded protein: CASSDGLASTDTQYF.

V usage is TRBV6-6 and J usage is TRBJ1-1; TRBD1 agrees at 7 bases. Germline V gene data show CDR1 as MNHNY and CDR2 as SVGAGI (reference sequence). The CDR3 contains 15 residues. The trim removed 2 bases at V and 4 bases at J, leaving 7 bases unmatched. The CDR3, as DNA: TGTGCCAGCAGTTACCAGGGGGGTGGAGGCACTGAAGCTTTCTTT. It specifies CASSYQGGGGTEAFF.

V and J are TRBV2 and TRBJ2-7; D call uncertain. CDR1 and CDR2 (germline): SNHLY, FYNNEI. This CDR3 comprises 10 residues. The V end was cut by 7 bases, the J end by 12 bases, with 13 bases between. This CDR3 is CASIWDQPYF. The DNA of the CDR3 is TGTGCCAGCATCTGGGATCAGCCGTACTTC.

The CDR3 bases are TGTGCCAGCAGCTTGTTTAGCGGGGGTATCGGGGAGCTGTTTTTT. It is translated as CASSLFSGGIGELFF. The chain uses TRBV7-9 and TRBJ2-2; TRBD2 matches 9 bases. V was pared by 3 bases and J by 7 bases, with 6 bases of the junction left unmatched. This CDR3 has 15 residues. Germline lookup yields CDR1 SEHNR and CDR2 FQNEAQ (reference sequence).

The V and J genes are TRBV19 and TRBJ1-6; 7 positions agree with TRBD1. Germline V gene lookup returns CDR1 LNHDA and CDR2 SQIVND (reference sequence). This CDR3 has 15 residues. Trimming took 4 bases from V and 8 from J; bases not matched to a gene: 8. CDR3 in DNA: TGTGCCAGTAGTACATCGACAGGGTGGGATTCACCCCTCCACTTT. Its protein is CASSTSTGWDSPLHF.

The chain uses TRBV28 and TRBJ2-6; the D is unclear. The ends were cut back, 1 base at V and 2 bases at J, with 3 bases in the middle. Germline lookup yields CDR1 MDHEN and CDR2 SYDVKM. The CDR3 loop spans 14 amino acids. This CDR3 is CASSLFTGANVLTF. CDR3 sequence (DNA): TGTGCCAGCAGTTTATTTACTGGGGCCAACGTCCTGACTTTC.

This chain uses TRBV11-2 with TRBJ2-7; TRBD1 agrees at 7 bases. The CDR3 has 15 residues. The germline CDR1 and CDR2 sequences are SGHAT and FQNNGV. V gave up 7 bases and J gave up 1 base; unmatched junction bases: 10. CDR3 nucleotide sequence: TGTGCCAGCACCCAGATGGGACAGATATCCTACGAGCAGTACTTC. The encoded protein is CASTQMGQISYEQYF.

This clone was seen only a few times. The chain carries TRBV7-8 and TRBJ1-1; tentative D call: TRBD1 (5 bases). Germline-derived CDR1 and CDR2 are SGHVS and FQNEAQ. The V end was cut by 0 bases, the J end by 3 bases, with 11 bases between. The CDR3 spans 15 residues. The CDR3 sequence: CASSLAYGGDTEAFF. The CDR3 DNA reads as TGTGCCAGCAGCTTAGCGTACGGGGGGGACACTGAAGCTTTCTTT.

The rearrangement links TRBV7-3 to TRBJ2-1, with 10 bases aligning to TRBD2. The trim removed 4 bases at V and 4 bases at J, leaving 4 bases unmatched. The CDR3 covers 15 residues. Per germline, CDR1 SGHTA and CDR2 FQGTGA. The CDR3 coding sequence is TGTGCCAGCAGCTCACAACTAGCGGGGTACAATGAGCAGTTCTTC. It yields the protein CASSSQLAGYNEQFF.